These 8 T cell receptor beta chains came from one sample sequenced in a study of shared clonotypes between healthy human individuals. Sequencing was performed with immunoSEQ multiplex PCR; in TCRdb, only in-frame clones are kept and a portion is missing. The table shows about 2.4 million clones, with around 90% occurring only once. Sequencing was performed on naive CD4+ T cells sorted from blood. Subset specified: CD45RA+ positively selected. These receptors were collected from a young man in good health.

This clone has a handful of counts. The gene calls are TRBV14 and TRBJ1-6; no definite D call. Germline V gene lookup returns CDR1 SGHDN and CDR2 FVKESK. CDR3 size: 12 residues. Trimming left V 1 base short and J 18 bases short, with 13 bases between. The CDR3 DNA is TGTGCCAGCAGCCAAGGGCCAACCGGATACCACTTT. Its protein is CASSQGPTGYHF.

The chain combines TRBV11-2 with TRBJ2-3, with TRBD2 matching 10 bases. This CDR3 comprises 16 residues. Trimming took 1 base from V and 7 from J; bases not matched to a gene: 8. The germline gives CDR1 SGHAT, CDR2 FQNNGV. The chain's CDR3 is CASSLVAGGRAHTQYF. In DNA, the CDR3 is TGTGCCAGCAGCTTAGTAGCGGGGGGCCGTGCGCATACGCAGTATTTT.

This chain joins TRBV6-5 and TRBJ2-1; 10 nucleotides line up with TRBD1. V dropped 4 bases and J dropped 7; count of bases not matched to a gene: 10. The germline V gene has CDR1 MNHEY and CDR2 SVGAGI. The CDR3 is made up of 16 amino acids. The CDR3 region has the DNA TGTGCCAGCAGTTCGCAACCGGGACAGGGGAGGAATGAGCAGTTCTTC. Its translation is CASSSQPGQGRNEQFF.

The V gene is TRBV7-2, the J gene TRBJ2-3; D gene unclear. The CDR3 has 16 amino acids. V was pared by 5 bases and J by 3 bases, with 18 bases between. Germline V gene sequence: CDR1 SGHTA, CDR2 FQGNSA. The CDR3 bases are TGTGCCAGCAGCACGTGGCCGCCTACGGCAACAGATACGCAGTATTTT. Residues: CASSTWPPTATDTQYF. The whole variable domain, remainder taken from reference TRBV7-2 and TRBJ2-3, is GAGVSQSPSNKVTEKGKDVELRCDPISGHTALYWYRQSLGQGLEFLIYFQGNSAPDKSGLPSDRFSAERTGGSVSTLTIQRTQQEDSAVYLCASSTWPPTATDTQYFGPGTRLTVL.

This chain uses TRBV29-1 with TRBJ1-3; the D is unclear. Germline loops: CDR1 SQVTM, CDR2 ANQGSEA. V gave up 7 bases and J gave up 4 bases, with 8 bases separating them. CDR3 length: 11 amino acids. This chain's CDR3 is CSAGRGNTIYF. CDR3 in DNA: TGCAGCGCTGGACGGGGAAACACCATATATTTT.

This chain uses TRBV10-3 with TRBJ2-3; D unclear. The V gene lost 4 bases and the J gene lost 2 bases, with 10 bases spanning the gap. CDR1 is ENHRY, CDR2 SYGVKD, per germline. The CDR3 length is 14 residues. Here the CDR3 DNA reads TGTGCCATCAGTGGGGCGGATCTCACAGATACGCAGTATTTT. This sequence encodes CAISGADLTDTQYF.

V and J are TRBV18 and TRBJ2-4; no clear D. The CDR3 covers 15 residues. Germline CDR1 and CDR2: KGHSH and LQKENI. Trimming took off 8 bases at V and 0 bases at J, with 14 bases between the two ends. In DNA form, the CDR3 reads TGTGCCAGCACAAACATACCAGTAGCCAAAAACATTCAGTACTTC. Translation gives CASTNIPVAKNIQYF.

This clone is a singleton in its sample. Other nucleotide sequences from this sample produce the same CDR3. The chain joins TRBV11-2 to TRBJ2-7; the match to TRBD1 covers 7 bases. CDR3 length equals 14 residues. The germline gives CDR1 SGHAT, CDR2 FQNNGV. Germline trimming cut 5 bases from V and 4 bases from J; bases unmatched to any gene: 8. Here the CDR3 DNA reads TGTGCCAGCAGCCCGTCGACAGGGAAATACGAGCAGTACTTC. It translates to CASSPSTGKYEQYF.